The sequence of this T cell receptor beta chain was determined in a study of T and B cells in COVID-19 patients (dated by TCRdb to 2019 to 2021). General notes on the study: Using TRB and IGH repertoire sequencing of peripheral blood, the study characterized adaptive immunity in COVID-19 patients who had active infection or had recovered. The recovered cohort included approximately 18 patients who contributed under 25 samples, and most of those patients had mild to moderate COVID-19 that was managed on an outpatient basis. For the repertoire analyses, the comparison was an age-matched reference group of about 36 healthy donors who were negative for COVID-19 antibodies. A couple of patients were in both the active and recovered cohorts because samples existed from active disease and from after recovery. Over 7 million TCR sequences were analysed from a TCR and BCR sequence repository that comprised 35 or so patients and some 70 time points. In the active-infection cohort, about 90% of the roughly 20 patients had comorbidities linked to unfavorable COVID-19 outcome. A median age of approximately 35 years was recorded in the recovered cohort versus roughly 67 years in the active-infection cohort. Critical illness requiring mechanical ventilation or ECMO was present in about 65% of the 20 patients in the active-infection cohort. As many as 9 follow-up blood samples were taken per patient, and some of the samples covered different disease stages within the same individual.

The sample was run on an Illumina MiSeq. Multiplex PCR with BIOMED2 TRB-A/B primer pools was used to amplify the TRB rearrangements. Illumina-compatible adapters and 7-nucleotide sample barcodes were added to the amplicons in two consecutive PCRs. Phusion HS II polymerase was used for all library PCRs. The amplicons were purified from gel with the NucleoSpin Gel and PCR Clean-up kit, measured on Qubit, and then pooled at approximately 4.4 nM. Before Illumina next-generation sequencing, the quality of the amplicon pool was assessed on an Agilent 2100 Bioanalyzer. On the authors' methods: Annotation of TRB rearrangements was performed with MiXCR 3.0.8 using the default MiXCR reference library. Sequences with fewer than 2 reads and non-productive reads were filtered out, and every unique CDR3 nucleotide sequence was treated as a single clone. Clonality, diversity, richness and V-J gene usage were calculated in R 3.5.1. GLIPH2 was used to cluster TCRs by CDR3 similarity, and OLGA was used to calculate generation probabilities. Only GLIPH2 clusters with at least four unique TCR clonotypes present in at least three individuals were retained. In TCRdb, the public reads were trimmed at Q25 with fastp and aligned with MiXCR, with productive beta chains retained. Identical CDR3 proteins give one entry, which carries the most common genes and DNA. The V and J calls come from TCRdb's annotation, not from the publication. The sample table shows about 16,000 distinct CDR3 sequences, and about a quarter are seen once. Clones ranked in the top ten supply more than 2.5% of the sample.

V lost 3 bases and J lost 10 bases; the stretch between them is 13 bases long. Sequences MNHEY (CDR1) and SMNVEV (CDR2) are obtained from the germline V gene (reference sequence). The CDR3 contains 14 residues, cysteine and phenylalanine counted. The entry retains the CDR3 DNA only, 42 bases that are in frame from base 1. Compared with the rest of its sample, this clonotype is large (0.1 to 1%). What this receptor recognizes is not known. No base qualities exist here, and no much larger clone lies one base off it. Genomic DNA extracted from blood, in amounts of about 220-500 ng, served as the starting material for amplifying TRB repertoires. Summary of the overall study and its limitations: The cohort was considered too small for HLA contributions to COVID-19 susceptibility or severity to be assessed. In patients with COVID-19, the usage of TRBV/TRBJ genes was reported to be strongly skewed. Specific T cell subsets (CD4+/Treg/CD8+) and sorted SARS-CoV-2-responsive or tetramer+ T cells had not yet been sequenced, and the corresponding sequencing experiments were ongoing. The reported TCR clusters were said to need prospective validation before any clinical use. A total of 2,000 to 2,500 TCR clusters were exclusive to the recovered cohort, and 25 to 40 of those clusters were low-pGen clusters. Blood samples obtained from mildly ill patients during symptoms, as well as early samples obtained from severe cases, were available only in scarce numbers. In active COVID-19, TRB repertoires were highly clonal, while at recovery, diversity and richness increased above the levels seen in healthy donors.

The sample was blood. Recombination connected TRBV27 to TRBJ1-6; the D gene cannot be named for sure. This receptor was taken from a human donor who had recovered from COVID-19. DNA sequence: TGTGCCAGCAGTTTCCTGGCAGGTTGGTCACCCCTCCACTTT. Translated, it gives CASSFLAGWSPLHF.